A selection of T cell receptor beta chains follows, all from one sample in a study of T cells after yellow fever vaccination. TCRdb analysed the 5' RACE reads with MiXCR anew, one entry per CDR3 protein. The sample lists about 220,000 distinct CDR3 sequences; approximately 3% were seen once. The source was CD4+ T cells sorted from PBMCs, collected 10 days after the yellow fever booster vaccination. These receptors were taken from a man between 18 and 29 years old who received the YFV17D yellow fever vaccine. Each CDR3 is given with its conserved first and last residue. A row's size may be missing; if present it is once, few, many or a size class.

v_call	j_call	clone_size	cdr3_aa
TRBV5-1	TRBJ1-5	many	CASRQGDNQPQHF
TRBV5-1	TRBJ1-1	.	CASRGESYTEAFF
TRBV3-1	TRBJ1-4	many	CASSQESNEKLFF
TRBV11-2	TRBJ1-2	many	CASSFPRENYGYTF
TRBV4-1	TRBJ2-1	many	CASSLWIAGSYNEQFF
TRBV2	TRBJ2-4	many	CASSSPNQDQYF
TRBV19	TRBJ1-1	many	CASSREGFTEAFF
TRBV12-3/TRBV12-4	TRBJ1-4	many	CASSPQGPNEKLFF
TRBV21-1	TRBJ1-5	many	CASSKISRGNQPQHF
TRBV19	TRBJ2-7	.	CARSGVGTLYYEQYF
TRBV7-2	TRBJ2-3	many	CASSSVYASTDTQYF
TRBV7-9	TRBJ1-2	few	CASSLEYRQYGYTF
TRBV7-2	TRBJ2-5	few	CASSFRRPETQYF
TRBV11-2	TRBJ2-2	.	CASSRQGANTGELFF
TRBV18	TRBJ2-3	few	CASSPREQTSSSFYF
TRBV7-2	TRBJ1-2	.	CASSLGGIYGYTF
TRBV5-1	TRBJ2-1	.	CASSLAGISGGTSSYNEQFF
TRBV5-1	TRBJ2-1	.	CASSLEDPAYNEQFF
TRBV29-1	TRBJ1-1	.	CSVVMGGSEAFF
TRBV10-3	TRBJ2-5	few	CAIAGDQETQYF
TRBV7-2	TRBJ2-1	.	CASSPLQSYNEQFF
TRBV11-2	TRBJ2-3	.	CASQGLATDTQYF
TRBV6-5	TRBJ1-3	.	CASRTGAGNTIYF
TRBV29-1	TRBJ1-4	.	CSVEGINEKLFF
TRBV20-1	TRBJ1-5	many	CSVRGDSNQPQHF
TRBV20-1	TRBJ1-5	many	CSVRKGSQPQHF
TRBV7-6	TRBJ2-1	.	CASSSSPSYNEQFF
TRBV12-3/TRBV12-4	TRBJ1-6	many	CASSNDRDYNSPLHF
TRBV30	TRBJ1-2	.	CAWSAPNYGYTF
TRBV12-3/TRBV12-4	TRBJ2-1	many	CASSLSNEQFF
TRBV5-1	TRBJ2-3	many	CASSLTGSTDTQYF
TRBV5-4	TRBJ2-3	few	CASTLGSDPQTDTQYF
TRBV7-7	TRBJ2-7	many	CASSQTGGATSEQYF
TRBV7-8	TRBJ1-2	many	CASSLGVAANYGYTF
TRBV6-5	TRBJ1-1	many	CASSYSRDRGPTEAFF
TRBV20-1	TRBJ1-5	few	CSATGQGGFTNQPQHF
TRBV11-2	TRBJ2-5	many	CASSLVGGDPTTQYF
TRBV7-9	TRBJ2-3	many	CASSLARSSGGADTQYF
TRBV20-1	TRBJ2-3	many	CSAKTAGGRTDTQYF
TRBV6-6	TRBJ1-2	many	CASSFQGSYTF
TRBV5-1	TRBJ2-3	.	CASSAGRSGWADTQYF
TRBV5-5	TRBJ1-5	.	CASSDGDRGRNQPQHF
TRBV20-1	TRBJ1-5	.	CSARGWGGNQPQHF
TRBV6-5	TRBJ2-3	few	CASKDGTVGPDTQYF
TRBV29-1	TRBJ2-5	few	CSVDPGYSQETQYF
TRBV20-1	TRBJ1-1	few	CSATRGPEAFF
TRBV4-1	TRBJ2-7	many	CASSQGPYGSYEQYF
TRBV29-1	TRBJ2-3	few	CSVSTSGGLGNTQYF
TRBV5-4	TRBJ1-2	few	CASTGGGANYGYTF
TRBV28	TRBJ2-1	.	CASSPAGTSLEQFF
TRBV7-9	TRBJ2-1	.	CASSPHGLERGPRNEQFF
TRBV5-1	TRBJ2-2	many	CASRPTGNTGELFF
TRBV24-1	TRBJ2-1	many	CATSDRTGSGGNEQFF